This record covers a single T cell receptor beta chain. The target of this receptor is not known. Base qualities are not recorded, but no much larger clone differs from it by a single base. As encoded in the germline V gene, CDR1 is SGHDT while CDR2 is YYEEEE. The CDR3 numbers 14 residues from cysteine through phenylalanine. The CDR3 DNA has 42 bases and is translated from base 1. V and J lose 1 base and 5 bases, and a span of 7 bases separates them. In the paper's terms, the treatment or condition label means: around 19 received Ad26.COV2.S at low or high dose, single or two shots; several received placebo; per-sample allocation not given. For vaccine and placebo recipients, the sequenced repertoires came from samples collected on day 63 after the first injection. Cohort 1b enrolled 20 to 30 adults aged 18-55 years at a single site in Boston, USA, between 29 July and 7 August 2020. Ad26.COV2.S consisted of a replication-incompetent adenovirus type 26 vector by which a prefusion-stabilized SARS-CoV-2 spike protein from the original Wuhan strain was expressed.

TCRbeta CDR3 regions were sequenced with the immunoSEQ Assay. After extraction, genomic DNA underwent amplification by bias-controlled multiplex PCR, followed by high-throughput sequencing. Per the source publication's procedure: To quantify the absolute abundance of every unique TCRbeta CDR3 region, sequences were collapsed and filtered. Usable DNA was measured by amplifying reference genes present in all nucleated cells, and TCRbeta template counts were normalized to that usable DNA to estimate T cell fraction. Repertoire TCRs were annotated as SARS-CoV-2-specific by exact matching of V gene, CDR3 amino acid sequence and J gene to a known reactive TCR set. The reference SARS-CoV-2 TCR set was derived from MIRA and filtered for enrichment in COVID-19-positive ImmuneCODE repertoires, a step that removed public or cross-reactive TCRs. Drawing on the MIRA antigens, annotated TCRs were analysed further at the level of specific ORF or position within ORF. Breadth was defined as the number of annotated unique rearrangements divided by the total number of unique productive rearrangements, and depth was defined as the summed frequency of the annotated unique rearrangements. Group comparisons of TCR breadth used two-sided Wilcoxon rank-sum tests. The table was pulled from immuneACCESS by TCRdb, which kept in-frame rearrangements only. Such tables lose some clones; where checked, under half of the loss comes from unresolved V genes, and the rest has no known cause. Clonal size and the V and J genes are those of that table, whereas D and trimming came from the DNA. Within this sample are 350,000 to 450,000 clones, with about 80% of them counted one time only. The ten top clones hold about 7.1% of the sample.

These data are taken from a study of Ad26.COV2.S vaccination and SARS-CoV-2 variants (dated by TCRdb to about 2021). Background on the whole study: Vaccine-arm donors were drawn from COV1001, a multicentre, randomized, double-blind, placebo-controlled phase I-IIa trial of Ad26.COV2.S in healthy adults. The TCR-sequenced set comprised around 30 samples: some 20 Ad26.COV2.S vaccine recipients, 5 placebo recipients and 8 SARS-CoV-2 convalescent individuals. Dosing of Ad26.COV2.S was intramuscular, at either 5x10^10 or 1x10^11 viral particles, delivered as one shot or as two shots spaced 56 days apart. Throughout the experiments and outcome assessment, investigators stayed blinded to trial group allocation. TCRbeta repertoire sequencing served as the tool for gauging how specific and how broad the SARS-CoV-2-reactive T cell receptors were following Ad26.COV2.S vaccination. Participants in the trial were split at random into five groups of five each, receiving low-dose or high-dose Ad26.COV2.S once or twice, or else placebo on both occasions.

Results and caveats for the whole study, not just this receptor: After vaccination, spike-specific CD8+ and CD4+ T cell responses were reported to show substantial breadth. Vaccine and placebo recipients had comparable non-spike TCR breadth, which fits with the vaccine containing only spike. It was noted by the authors that total T cell responses may have been underestimated by the TCR breadth and depth analyses. Spike-specific TCR breadth was higher in Ad26.COV2.S recipients than in placebo recipients (P = 0.0014). The study was not powered to compare responses between vaccine doses or regimens.

Recombination joined TRBV5-6 with TRBJ1-6; no D gene call is confident. This clonotype was obtained from a person aged 18-60 years who received the Ad26.COV2.S COVID-19 vaccine or a placebo. The sequencing used peripheral blood, collected in a trial of Ad26.COV2.S vaccine versus placebo. The CDR3 here reads CASSLMKNNSPLHF. The bases are TGTGCCAGCAGCTTGATGAAAAATAATTCACCCCTCCACTTT.